This T cell receptor (beta chain) was profiled in a study of sequential checkpoint blockade in melanoma. Study at large: Randomization was 1:1 between first-line nivolumab→ipilimumab and ipilimumab→nivolumab. Maintenance nivolumab came after either treatment sequence.

Method: immunoSEQ multiplex PCR; TCRdb's copy keeps in-frame clones and lacks some. The table includes more than 25,000 clones, approximately 80% detected once. Treatment described: randomized to nivolumab then ipilimumab (arm A) or the reverse (arm B). None of the patients previously received DNA-damaging chemotherapy. PBMC sorting kept live CD3+CD8+ cells without CD19 or CD56. Sequencing was performed on CD8+ T cells sorted from blood (inferred from file names), taken from a patient given nivolumab and ipilimumab in sequence. The source of this sequence is a human donor with melanoma.

Here the CDR3 DNA reads TGTGCCAGTAGTATCCAGGGGGCGAATCAGCCCCAGCATTTT. It specifies CASSIQGANQPQHF. The gene calls are TRBV19 and TRBJ1-5; TRBD1 matches 8 bases. The CDR3 sequence is 14 residues long. Germline-derived CDR1 and CDR2 are LNHDA and SQIVND (reference sequence). V trimming: 3 bases; J trimming: 4 bases; junction bases outside the gene matches: 2.